This T cell receptor (beta chain) was sequenced for a study of identical twins. Overall study results and limits: The authors drew conclusions from cross-sectional statistical analysis rather than following the same donors. Those out-of-frame alpha sequences shared by twins showed an excess of low generation probability.

Per germline, CDR1 SGHRS and CDR2 YFSETQ. The CDR3 spans 16 residues. V was clipped by 4 bases and J by 3 bases; unmatched bases: 10. This clonotype was seen more than once but under ten times. Its specificity is not known. TCRdb itself ran the 5' RACE reads through MiXCR, one entry per CDR3 protein. The sample includes some 1,700,000 distinct CDR3 sequences, 32% of them seen just once. Sequencing was performed on cord blood. The chain carries TRBV5-1 and TRBJ2-3; 8 bases are shared with TRBD2. The receptor was derived from a newborn girl in good health. CDR3 loop: CASSPNRGGWTDTQYF. The CDR3 DNA is TGCGCCAGCAGCCCCAATCGGGGGGGGTGGACAGATACGCAGTATTTT.